A single sample gave rise to the 8 T cell receptor beta chains below, sequenced in a study of neurological immune-mediated disorders (dated by TCRdb to between 2017 and 2020). Read against the paper, the sample's time point label means: longitudinal time-point 2. To prepare the library, 5' RACE was applied. Sequencing used an Illumina HiSeq 2500. In-frame beta chains were kept once TCRdb had trimmed the public reads at Q25 with fastp and called clones with MiXCR. CDR3 protein duplicates are merged, each entry listing the most common genes and DNA. This sample lists about 90,000 distinct CDR3 sequences; less than 15% were detected once. The top ten clonotypes cover approximately 4.5% of the sample. The specimen sequenced was PBMCs. These receptors all stem from a female donor with HTLV-1-associated myelopathy (HAM/TSP).

Many counts were recorded for this clonotype. V and J are TRBV5-1 and TRBJ2-1; 15 positions agree with TRBD2. V lost 4 bases, J lost 4 bases, and 3 bases stayed unmatched. CDR3 length: 16 amino acids. Per germline, CDR1 SGHRS and CDR2 YFSETQ. The CDR3 reads CASSRTSGGAYNEQFF. The CDR3 bases are TGCGCCAGCAGCCGGACTAGCGGGGGGGCATACAATGAGCAGTTCTTC. The entire variable domain, with the rest obtained from reference TRBV5-1 and TRBJ2-1, is as follows: KAGVTQTPRYLIKTRGQQVTLSCSPISGHRSVSWYQQTPGQGLQFLFEYFSETQRNKGNFPGRFSGRQFSNSRSEMNVSTLELGDSALYLCASSRTSGGAYNEQFFGPGTRLTVL.

Many counts were recorded for this clonotype. The chain has TRBV5-1 and TRBJ2-7, with no clear D. Germline CDR1 SGHRS, CDR2 YFSETQ. V was shortened by 0 bases and J by 0 bases, with 10 bases between the two germline ends. This CDR3 has 15 amino acids. The CDR3 DNA reads as TGCGCCAGCAGCTTGGGGGGTGGTGGCTCCTACGAGCAGTACTTC. It codes for CASSLGGGGSYEQYF.

This clonotype appeared many times. The V and J genes are TRBV18 and TRBJ2-7; possible D gene TRBD2, 5 bases. This CDR3 spans 14 amino acids. Germline V gene data show CDR1 as KGHSH and CDR2 as LQKENI. V lost 0 bases and J lost 7, with 13 bases in between. The CDR3, as DNA: TGTGCCAGCTCACCACCGAGGGCCCCCCGGGAGCAGTACTTC. As protein: CASSPPRAPREQYF. Based on the CDR3 plus reference TRBV18 and TRBJ2-7, the full variable domain is NAGVMQNPRHLVRRRGQEARLRCSPMKGHSHVYWYRQLPEEGLKFMVYLQKENIIDESGMPKERFSAEFPKEGPSILRIQQVVRGDSAAYFCASSPPRAPREQYFGPGTRLTVT.

This clonotype has at least ten counts. The rearrangement uses TRBV3-1 and TRBJ2-1; no clear D gene. The CDR3 is 13 residues long. CDR1 and CDR2 from the germline V gene are LGHDT and YNNKEL (reference sequence). Trimming stripped 8 bases from V and 0 bases from J, with 8 bases between. DNA for the CDR3: TGTGCCAGCGGGCGAAGCTCCTACAATGAGCAGTTCTTC. Amino acids: CASGRSSYNEQFF.

This clonotype was seen many times. The chain carries TRBV5-1 and TRBJ2-7; a possible D gene is TRBD2 (6 bases). CDR3 length: 14 amino acids. V was clipped by 7 bases and J by 2 bases, with 16 bases between them. Germline V gene data show CDR1 as SGHRS and CDR2 as YFSETQ. CDR3 bases: TGCGCCAGCCGCCTCGGGGGAGATACCTACGAGCAGTACTTC. Translating it yields CASRLGGDTYEQYF.

The sample holds many counts of this clonotype. The V gene is TRBV30, the J gene TRBJ2-3; D ambiguous. Deletions cut 0 bases from V and 5 bases from J, with 6 bases between. The CDR3 extends over 12 amino acids. CDR1 and CDR2 (germline): GTSNPN, SVGIG (reference sequence). CDR3 amino acids: CAWSVLGDTQYF. The DNA of the CDR3 is TGTGCCTGGAGTGTACTGGGAGATACGCAGTATTTT.

Worth noting for this clonotype: One end of the junction varies from germline; a read error may be responsible. The chain is built from TRBV5-1 and TRBJ2-7; no clear D. The CDR3 is 11 residues long. The germline CDR1 and CDR2 sequences are SGHRS and YFSETQ. CDR3 DNA sequence: TGTGCCAGCAGCCAATGCTACGAGCAGTACTTC. Protein: CASSQCYEQYF.

This clonotype showed up many times. The rearrangement links TRBV9 to TRBJ2-7, with D possibly TRBD1 on 6 matching bases. Germline lookup yields CDR1 SGDLS and CDR2 YYNGEE. The CDR3 totals 14 residues. V was pared by 0 bases and J by 5 bases, with 12 bases between. The CDR3 nucleotides are TGTGCCAGCAGCGTAGGCAGGGGAGAAAACGAGCAGTACTTC. It is translated as CASSVGRGENEQYF.